Below are 20 T cell receptor beta chains sequenced from a single sample in a study of shared T cell receptors in the human thymus (dated by TCRdb to about 2021). The method was the immunoSEQ multiplex PCR assay. TCRdb took this table from immuneACCESS and kept in-frame rearrangements with V and J called. Such tables lack part of the clones; where checked against another copy, unresolved V genes explain under half of the gap, and the rest is unexplained. The sample has about 380,000 clones on record, around 93% of them singletons. 0.015% to 0.02% of the sample rests with the top ten. Sequences were obtained from thymocytes. Source of these receptors: a human donor.

V usage is TRBV5-1 and J usage is TRBJ1-2; D is uncertain. The CDR3 is made up of 15 amino acids. The V gene's germline CDR1 is SGHRS and CDR2 YFSETQ. V lost 4 bases to trimming and J lost 8 bases, with 21 bases between them. CDR3 protein: CASSGEDAKRGGYTF. DNA for the CDR3: TGCGCCAGCAGCGGAGAGGACGCCAAGCGAGGGGGCTACACCTTC.

The chain is built from TRBV28 and TRBJ2-7; the D call may be TRBD1 or TRBD2 (5 bases each). The germline gives CDR1 MDHEN, CDR2 SYDVKM. Between the trimmed V and J ends, which lost 5 bases and 4 bases, there was a span of 18 bases. This CDR3 comprises 15 residues. The CDR3 region is CASSPGTPERYEQYF. The CDR3 bases are TGTGCCAGCAGTCCCGGGACCCCCGAGAGGTACGAGCAGTACTTC.

This chain uses TRBV28 with TRBJ2-5; 9 positions agree with TRBD2. Looked up from germline, CDR1 is MDHEN and CDR2 is SYDVKM. Unmatched junction bases numbered 8, after V lost 5 bases and J lost 7 bases. The CDR3 runs 14 residues. Here the CDR3 DNA reads TGTGCCAGCAGTACCGGGCGGGAGGGATGGACCCAGTACTTC. It is translated as CASSTGREGWTQYF. Full variable domain (missing parts from reference TRBV28 and TRBJ2-5): DVKVTQSSRYLVKRTGEKVFLECVQDMDHENMFWYRQDPGLGLRLIYFSYDVKMKEKGDIPEGYSVSREKKERFSLILESASTNQTSMYLCASSTGREGWTQYFGPGTRLLVL.

The chain employs TRBV6-4 and TRBJ1-2; TRBD1 matches 9 bases. The ends lost 4 bases at V and 4 bases at J; junction bases unmatched: 4. The CDR3 loop spans 14 amino acids. In germline, CDR1 is MRHNA, CDR2 SNTAGT. CDR3 in DNA: TGTGCCAGCAGTGTACAGGGGGCTGGCTATGGCTACACCTTC. Translated, it gives CASSVQGAGYGYTF.

The chain is built from TRBV10-3 and TRBJ2-1; TRBD1 matches 11 bases. CDR1 is ENHRY and CDR2 is SYGVKD in the germline V gene. The CDR3 loop spans 13 amino acids. V dropped 4 bases and J dropped 8; count of bases not matched to a gene: 1. The CDR3 DNA sequence: TGTGCCATCAGTGGGGGACAGGGGGATGAGCAGTTCTTC. It is translated as CAISGGQGDEQFF.

The V gene is TRBV7-2, the J gene TRBJ1-3; D not certain. Germline V lookup: CDR1 SGHTA, CDR2 FQGNSA. There are 16 residues in the CDR3. Trimming took off 3 bases at V and 4 bases at J, with 16 bases between the two ends. CDR3 region: CASSLAAGSSGNTIYF. CDR3 sequence (DNA): TGTGCCAGCAGCTTGGCGGCAGGAAGCTCCGGAAACACCATATATTTT.

The chain links TRBV6-6 to TRBJ1-4; TRBD1 matches 7 bases. The CDR3 runs 16 residues. After removal of 5 bases from V and 0 bases from J, the junction contained 6 bases not matched to a gene. The germline CDR1 and CDR2 sequences are MNHNY and SVGAGI (reference sequence). CDR3 in DNA: TGTGCCAGCAGTACCGGGACAGACGCAACTAATGAAAAACTGTTTTTT. Its protein is CASSTGTDATNEKLFF.

In this sample, this clone turned up once. This chain connects TRBV9 to TRBJ2-1; TRBD2 matches at 11 bases. Germline CDR1 SGDLS, CDR2 YYNGEE. J gave up 7 bases and V 2 bases, and 8 bases lay outside the gene matches. This CDR3 has 16 amino acids. CDR3 DNA: TGTGCCAGCAGCGTCCTCTCTAGCGGGAGGAGGAATGAGCAGTTCTTC. Amino acid sequence: CASSVLSSGRRNEQFF.

The rearrangement joins TRBV11-3 to TRBJ2-2; perhaps TRBD2 as D (5 bases). V was shortened by 0 bases and J by 2 bases, with 7 bases between the two germline ends. Looked up from germline, CDR1 is SGHNT and CDR2 is YENEEA. This CDR3 contains 15 residues. The CDR3 protein is CASSLDDYNTGELFF. The CDR3, as DNA: TGTGCCAGCAGCTTAGATGACTACAACACCGGGGAGCTGTTTTTT.

This clone was recorded a few times. The chain has TRBV2 and TRBJ1-2, with no clear D. The germline V gene encodes CDR1 SNHLY and CDR2 FYNNEI. The ends were cut back, 8 bases at V and 4 bases at J, with 11 bases in the middle. The length of the CDR3 is 12 residues. CDR3 region: CASPVSVYGYTF. The CDR3 DNA follows: TGTGCCAGCCCGGTCTCGGTCTATGGCTACACCTTC.

For this clone: Germline is not matched at one junction end, which may reflect a read error. The rearrangement joins TRBV7-7 to TRBJ1-4; 10 nucleotides match TRBD1. Germline V gene lookup returns CDR1 SSHAT and CDR2 FNYEAQ (reference sequence). This CDR3 comprises 14 residues. The CDR3: CASSPGQGPKKLFF. The CDR3, as DNA: TGTGCTAGCAGCCCGGGACAGGGGCCCAAAAAACTGTTTTTT.

The V call is TRBV21-1, the J call TRBJ2-7; TRBD2 was called by the table and not checked on the DNA. TRBV21-1 is a pseudogene segment. This CDR3 spans 17 amino acids. The CDR3, as DNA: TGTGCCAGCAGCACTGCGGAGGAGAGGGTAGAGTCCTACGAGCAGTACTTC. It codes for CASSTAEERVESYEQYF.

This sequence joins TRBV12-5 and TRBJ2-2; D is unclear. The CDR3 is 16 residues long. Germline V gene sequence: CDR1 LGHNT, CDR2 FRNRAP. V was clipped by 0 bases and J by 0 bases, with 8 bases between them. The CDR3 region has the DNA TGTGCTAGTGGTTTGGTTTGGGGTCCGAACACCGGGGAGCTGTTTTTT. The encoded protein is CASGLVWGPNTGELFF.

The J gene is TRBJ1-1, the V gene TRBV29-1; D might be TRBD1 (5 bases). V gave up 4 bases and J gave up 4 bases, with 10 bases separating them. Germline-derived CDR1 and CDR2 are SQVTM and ANQGSEA. The CDR3 is 12 amino acids. CDR3 protein: CSVVQGATEAFF. The CDR3 nucleotides read TGCAGCGTTGTGCAAGGGGCCACTGAAGCTTTCTTT.

The table lists this clone with a count of one. This chain uses TRBV28 with TRBJ2-1; the match to TRBD1 covers 10 bases. The V and J ends lost 0 bases and 0 bases, in that order; junction bases with no gene match: 2. This CDR3 region has 17 residues. Germline CDR1 is MDHEN and CDR2 is SYDVKM. The CDR3 DNA sequence: TGTGCCAGCAGTTTATGCAGGGACAGGGGCTCCTACAATGAGCAGTTCTTC. It translates to CASSLCRDRGSYNEQFF.

The V gene is TRBV25-1, the J gene TRBJ1-1; D is uncertain. The CDR3 runs 11 residues. Germline CDR1 MGHDK, CDR2 SYGVNS. Trimming shortened V by 3 bases and J by 10 bases, and 9 bases separated the two germline ends. The DNA of the CDR3 is TGTGCCAGCAGTGATACAGATTCAGCTTTCTTT. Protein product: CASSDTDSAFF.

The J gene is TRBJ1-2, the V gene TRBV27; D is undetermined. This CDR3 has 12 amino acids. V shed 6 bases and J shed 7 bases, with 12 bases lying between them. The germline V gene encodes CDR1 MNHEY and CDR2 SMNVEV (reference sequence). The CDR3 coding sequence is TGTGCCAGCAGCCCCTGCCGCGGTGGCTACACCTTC. Protein: CASSPCRGGYTF.

The chain employs TRBV11-3 and TRBJ2-7; TRBD2 is a possible D gene (5 bases). CDR3 size: 17 residues. Germline CDR1 reads SGHNT; CDR2 reads YENEEA. Trimming took 3 bases from V and 3 from J, leaving 21 bases between them. The CDR3 spells CASSFARDPESFYEQYF. The CDR3 DNA sequence: TGTGCCAGCAGCTTCGCCCGGGATCCGGAGAGCTTCTACGAGCAGTACTTC. Drawing the rest from reference TRBV11-3 and TRBJ2-7, the complete variable domain is EAGVVQSPRYKIIEKKQPVAFWCNPISGHNTLYWYLQNLGQGPELLIRYENEEAVDDSQLPKDRFSAERLKGVDSTLKIQPAELGDSAVYLCASSFARDPESFYEQYFGPGTRLTVT.

The V gene is TRBV5-1, the J gene TRBJ1-2, with a weak D call TRBD1 (5 bases). The CDR3 sequence is 15 residues long. V was pared by 4 bases and J by 0 bases, with 13 bases between. Germline V gene data show CDR1 as SGHRS and CDR2 as YFSETQ. CDR3 region: CASSGAGPSNYGYTF. The CDR3 DNA reads as TGCGCCAGCAGCGGAGCGGGACCCTCTAACTATGGCTACACCTTC. The full variable domain, completed using reference TRBV5-1 and TRBJ1-2, is KAGVTQTPRYLIKTRGQQVTLSCSPISGHRSVSWYQQTPGQGLQFLFEYFSETQRNKGNFPGRFSGRQFSNSRSEMNVSTLELGDSALYLCASSGAGPSNYGYTFGSGTRLTVV.

This rearrangement joins TRBV4-1 to TRBJ2-1; TRBD2 matches 13 bases. Germline CDR1 and CDR2: MGHRA and YSYEKL. This CDR3 region has 16 residues. V was clipped by 4 bases and J by 8 bases; unmatched bases: 8. CDR3 in DNA: TGCGCCAGCAGCCGAACTAGCGGGAGGGCCATACATGAGCAGTTCTTC. This codes for CASSRTSGRAIHEQFF.